This paragraph covers one TCR beta chain sequence. Its target antigen remains unknown. Base qualities were left out, and no much larger clone turns up one base away. The immunoSEQ Assay was the method used to sequence TCRbeta CDR3 regions. After extraction, genomic DNA underwent amplification by bias-controlled multiplex PCR, followed by high-throughput sequencing. In the authors' own workflow: To quantify the absolute abundance of every unique TCRbeta CDR3 region, sequences were collapsed and filtered. T cell fraction was estimated by normalizing TCRbeta template counts to usable DNA, with usable DNA measured through amplification of reference genes found in all nucleated cells. Repertoire TCRs were annotated as SARS-CoV-2-specific by exact matching of V gene, CDR3 amino acid sequence and J gene to a known reactive TCR set. MIRA supplied the reference SARS-CoV-2 TCR set, which was filtered for enrichment in COVID-19-positive ImmuneCODE repertoires so that public or cross-reactive TCRs were removed. Using the MIRA antigens, annotated TCRs were further analysed by specific ORF or by position within an ORF. Breadth was defined as the number of annotated unique rearrangements divided by the total number of unique productive rearrangements, and depth was defined as the summed frequency of the annotated unique rearrangements. Two-sided Wilcoxon rank-sum tests were used to compare TCR breadth between groups. Sourced from immuneACCESS, this table was stored by TCRdb with only in-frame sequences that have V and J called. A share of the clones is absent; for the studies checked, an unresolved V gene accounts for under half, and the remainder has no known explanation. V and J calls and clone size follow that table, whereas D and trimming were derived from the DNA. For this sample there are 300,000 to 400,000 clones; around 87% appear just once. More than 3% of the sample is in the top ten clones.

The trim is 3 bases for V and 4 bases for J, with a gap of 13 bases between the germline ends. The CDR3 starts with the cysteine, ends with the phenylalanine, and has 15 residues. This entry keeps only the CDR3 DNA: 45 bases, framed from base 1. The germline V gene encodes CDR1 KGHSH and CDR2 LQKENI. What this sample's treatment or condition label stands for: 15 to 20 received Ad26.COV2.S at low or high dose, single or two shots; several received placebo; per-sample allocation not given. Repertoires of vaccine and placebo recipients were sequenced from samples taken on day 63 after the first injection. In Cohort 1b, more than 20 adults aged 18-55 years were enrolled at a single site in Boston, USA, between 29 July and 7 August 2020. As a vaccine, Ad26.COV2.S was a replication-incompetent adenovirus type 26 vector that expressed a prefusion-stabilized SARS-CoV-2 spike protein derived from the original Wuhan strain.

The data originate from a study of Ad26.COV2.S vaccination and SARS-CoV-2 variants (dated by TCRdb to about 2021). Some background on the complete study: Vaccine-arm donors came from COV1001, a multicentre, randomized, double-blind, placebo-controlled phase I-IIa trial of Ad26.COV2.S in healthy adults. Ad26.COV2.S was administered intramuscularly at 5 x 10^10 or 1 x 10^11 viral particles, either as a single shot or as two shots given 56 days apart. TCRbeta repertoire sequencing was used to assess the specificity and breadth of SARS-CoV-2-reactive T cell receptors after Ad26.COV2.S vaccination. A total of roughly 30 samples were included in the TCR-sequenced set, comprising roughly 19 Ad26.COV2.S vaccine recipients, 5 placebo recipients and 8 SARS-CoV-2 convalescent individuals. Trial participants were randomized into five groups of five, in which low-dose or high-dose Ad26.COV2.S was given once or twice, or placebo was given on both occasions. Throughout the experiments and outcome assessment, investigators stayed blinded to trial group allocation.

Results the study describes overall, beyond this receptor: According to the authors, total T cell responses may have been underestimated by the TCR breadth and depth analyses. Ad26.COV2.S recipients had higher spike-specific TCR breadth than placebo recipients (P = 0.0014). Vaccine and placebo recipients had similar non-spike TCR breadth, a finding consistent with the vaccine containing only spike. After vaccination, substantial breadth of spike-specific CD8+ and CD4+ T cell responses was reported. The study was not powered to compare responses between vaccine doses or regimens.

The clonotype comes from a person between 18 and 60 years old who received the Ad26.COV2.S COVID-19 vaccine or a placebo. Recombination linked TRBV18 to TRBJ2-1; the D gene is perhaps TRBD1, on 6 matching bases. The specimen was peripheral blood, collected in a trial of Ad26.COV2.S vaccine versus placebo. The bases read TGTGCCAGCTCACCTTCAGGGGTCAGGTACAATGAGCAGTTCTTC. It codes for CASSPSGVRYNEQFF.